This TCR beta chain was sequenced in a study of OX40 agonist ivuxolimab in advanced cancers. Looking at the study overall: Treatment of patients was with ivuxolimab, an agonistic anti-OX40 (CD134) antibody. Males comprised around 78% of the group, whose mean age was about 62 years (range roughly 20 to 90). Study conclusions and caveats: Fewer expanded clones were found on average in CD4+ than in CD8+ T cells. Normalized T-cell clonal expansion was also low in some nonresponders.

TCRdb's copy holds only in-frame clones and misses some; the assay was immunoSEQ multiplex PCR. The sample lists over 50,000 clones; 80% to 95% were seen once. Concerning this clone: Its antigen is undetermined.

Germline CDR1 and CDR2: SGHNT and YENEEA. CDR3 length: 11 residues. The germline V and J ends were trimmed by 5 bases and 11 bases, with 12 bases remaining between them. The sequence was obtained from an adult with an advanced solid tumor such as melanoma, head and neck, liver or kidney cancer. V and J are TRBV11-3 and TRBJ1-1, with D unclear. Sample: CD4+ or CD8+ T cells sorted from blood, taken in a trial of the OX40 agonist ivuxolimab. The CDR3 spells CASSPGGSAFF. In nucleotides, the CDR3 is TGTGCCAGCAGCCCCGGAGGGTCGGCTTTCTTT.